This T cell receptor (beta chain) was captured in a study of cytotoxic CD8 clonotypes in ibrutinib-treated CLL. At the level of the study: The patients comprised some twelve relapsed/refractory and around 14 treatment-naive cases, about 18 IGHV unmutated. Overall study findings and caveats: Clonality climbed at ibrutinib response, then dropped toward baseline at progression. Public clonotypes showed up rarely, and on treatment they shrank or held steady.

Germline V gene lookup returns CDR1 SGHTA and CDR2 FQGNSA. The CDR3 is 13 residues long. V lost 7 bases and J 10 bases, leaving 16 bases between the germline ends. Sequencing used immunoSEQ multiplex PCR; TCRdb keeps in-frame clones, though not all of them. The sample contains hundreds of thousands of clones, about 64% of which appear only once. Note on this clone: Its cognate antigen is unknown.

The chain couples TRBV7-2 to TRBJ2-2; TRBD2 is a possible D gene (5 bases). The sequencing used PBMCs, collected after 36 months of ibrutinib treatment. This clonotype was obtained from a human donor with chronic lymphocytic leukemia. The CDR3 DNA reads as TGTGCCAGCACCGCTTATGTTCGGGAGGAGCTGTTTTTT. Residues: CASTAYVREELFF.